The T cell receptor (beta chain) under discussion was sequenced for a study of OX40 agonist ivuxolimab in advanced cancers. Background on the whole study: Ivuxolimab, which targeted the costimulatory receptor OX40 (CD134), was an agonistic, fully human IgG2 monoclonal antibody. Intravenous ivuxolimab was administered to patients every 2 weeks at six dose levels: 0.01, 0.1, 0.3, 1.5, 3 and 10 mg/kg. Of the roughly 52 dose-escalation patients, hepatocellular carcinoma was present in approximately 20, melanoma in approximately 15, renal cell carcinoma in 9 and head and neck cancer in 9. A male proportion of approximately 83% and a mean age of approximately 58 years, ranging from about 20 to 85, were recorded for the dose-escalation cohort. Prior anti-PD-1, anti-PD-L1 or anti-CTLA-4 therapy was permitted, and approximately 40% of dose-escalation patients had received checkpoint inhibitors. Partial responses occurred in three dose-escalation patients, of whom one had hepatocellular carcinoma and two had cutaneous melanoma. The purpose of peripheral TCRbeta sequencing was to test whether ivuxolimab changed TCR sequence diversity and led to clonal T-cell expansion. The paper covers the monotherapy dose-escalation part of the phase I ivuxolimab trial, which included N ≈ 50 patients.

For sequencing of the TCRbeta CDR3 region, genomic DNA was extracted from the sorted cells. The immunoSEQ Assay was used for sequencing of TCRbeta CDR3 regions. Here the immuneACCESS table is served through TCRdb, limited to in-frame sequences with V and J called. Missing clones are a known gap in these copies; in checked studies unresolved V genes cover under half, and the rest lacks a known reason. The sample records 55,000 to 65,000 clones, around 77% of which are singletons. The ten top clones hold just under 6.5% of the sample. This clone was detected only a few times. Its antigen is not yet known. No per-base quality is available; no much larger clone lies one base away. Beyond this particular receptor, the publication reports: The antigen specificity of the peripheral T cells that underwent clonal expansion was not determined. After ivuxolimab, more expanded clones were found on average in CD8+ T cells than in CD4+ T cells. Low levels of normalized T-cell clonal expansion were also seen in some patients who did not respond. At doses from 0.1 to 3.0 mg/kg, clonal expansion was seen in both CD4+ and CD8+ blood T cells between baseline and week 6. In the 0.1-3.0 mg/kg groups, partial responders had among the lowest normalized peripheral clonal expansion, particularly in CD8+ T cells.

Patients with a history of autoimmune disease or receiving systemic immunosuppression were excluded from the trial. Peripheral blood for TCR sequencing was collected from all dose cohorts at baseline, on cycle 4 day 1, and on cycle 7 day 1. Samples came from an open-label, multicenter, first-in-human phase I dose-escalation trial of ivuxolimab. Adults with locally advanced or metastatic melanoma, renal cell carcinoma, hepatocellular carcinoma or head and neck squamous cell carcinoma were enrolled in the trial. CD4+ and CD8+ T cells were sorted separately from peripheral blood before TCR sequencing. V is pared back by 7 bases and J by 0 bases, with 3 bases lying between the germline termini. Inclusive of the bounding cysteine and phenylalanine, the CDR3 is 11 residues long. This entry keeps only the CDR3 DNA: 33 bases, framed from base 1. The germline V gene (reference sequence) supplies CDR1 SGHNT and CDR2 YYREEE.

The rearrangement combines TRBV5-4 with TRBJ2-3, with the D segment identity uncertain. Sequencing was performed on CD4+ or CD8+ T cells sorted from blood, taken in a trial of the OX40 agonist ivuxolimab. This clonotype was obtained from an adult with an advanced solid tumor such as melanoma, head and neck, liver or kidney cancer. The nucleotide sequence reads TGTGCCAGCGGCAGCACAGATACGCAGTATTTT. Its coded protein is CASGSTDTQYF.